The 18 T cell receptor beta chains below come from one sample, sequenced in a study of blood T cell repertoires in COVID-19. Sequencing used immunoSEQ multiplex PCR; TCRdb keeps in-frame clones, though not all of them. The data contain a few hundred thousand clones, around 92% of them singletons. Sequenced: peripheral blood. These receptors originate from a woman aged 25 to 45 with COVID-19, enrolled during active disease.

The J gene is TRBJ1-2, the V gene TRBV9; TRBD1 might be the D (6 bases). The CDR3 totals 15 residues. Trimming removed 0 bases from V and 1 base from J, with 10 bases in between. Germline lookup yields CDR1 SGDLS and CDR2 YYNGEE. DNA of the CDR3: TGTGCCAGCAGCGTAGATAGGGGGAATAACTATGGCTACACCTTC. Its translation: CASSVDRGNNYGYTF.

A note on this clone: In the same sample, other DNA sequences code for this CDR3. This chain connects TRBV2 to TRBJ1-1; tentative D call: TRBD1 (5 bases). The V gene lost 5 bases and the J gene lost 1 base, with 8 bases spanning the gap. Germline CDR1 is SNHLY and CDR2 is FYNNEI. CDR3 length: 13 amino acids. CDR3 region: CASSLDRNTEAFF. The CDR3 DNA follows: TGTGCCAGCAGTCTCGACAGGAACACTGAAGCTTTCTTT. Variable domain in full (rest from reference TRBV2 and TRBJ1-1): EPEVTQTPSHQVTQMGQEVILRCVPISNHLYFYWYRQILGQKVEFLVSFYNNEISEKSEIFDDQFSVERPDGSNFTLKIRSTKLEDSAMYFCASSLDRNTEAFFGQGTRLTVV.

The J gene is TRBJ1-6, the V gene TRBV30; TRBD1 matches at 11 bases. Germline CDR1 and CDR2: GTSNPN and SVGIG (reference sequence). V shed 7 bases, J shed 8 bases, and the junction held 7 bases outside the gene matches. The CDR3 sequence is 14 residues long. The CDR3 coding sequence is TGTGCCTATACAAAGGGACAGGGGGATTCACCCCTCCACTTT. As protein: CAYTKGQGDSPLHF.

This clone was found once. The chain links TRBV7-2 to TRBJ2-1; D is possibly TRBD1 (5 bases). Germline CDR1 reads SGHTA; CDR2 reads FQGNSA. Trimming took 7 bases from V and 4 from J, leaving 14 bases between them. The CDR3 contains 14 residues. CDR3 coding DNA: TGTGCCAGCAAAACAGGAGTTGGATACAATGAGCAGTTCTTC. Translating gives CASKTGVGYNEQFF. The full variable domain, completed using reference TRBV7-2 and TRBJ2-1, is GAGVSQSPSNKVTEKGKDVELRCDPISGHTALYWYRQSLGQGLEFLIYFQGNSAPDKSGLPSDRFSAERTGGSVSTLTIQRTQQEDSAVYLCASKTGVGYNEQFFGPGTRLTVL.

V and J are TRBV7-9 and TRBJ2-7; D possibly corresponds to TRBD1 (6 bases). Trimming removed 5 bases from V and 2 bases from J, with 10 bases in between. Germline V CDR1 and CDR2: SEHNR, FQNEAQ (reference sequence). The CDR3 sequence is 13 residues long. In nucleotides, the CDR3 is TGTGCCAGCAGCCCAAGGACAGCCTACGAGCAGTACTTC. Encoded protein: CASSPRTAYEQYF. Filled out from reference TRBV7-9 and TRBJ2-7, the complete variable domain reads DTGVSQNPRHKITKRGQNVTFRCDPISEHNRLYWYRQTLGQGPEFLTYFQNEAQLEKSRLLSDRFSAERPKGSFSTLEIQRTEQGDSAMYLCASSPRTAYEQYFGPGTRLTVT.

V usage is TRBV28 and J usage is TRBJ2-2, with a possible D match to TRBD2 (6 bases). CDR1 MDHEN and CDR2 SYDVKM come from the germline V gene. The CDR3 contains 13 residues. Trimming removed 7 bases from V and 7 bases from J, with 13 bases in between. CDR3: CASTFGGGGELFF. DNA for the CDR3: TGTGCCAGCACCTTTGGGGGAGGCGGGGAGCTGTTTTTT.

CDR3 region: CASSSAGAILGYTF. The CDR3, as DNA: TGTGCCAGCAGCTCAGCAGGGGCGATCCTTGGCTACACCTTC. The chain has TRBV7-9 and TRBJ1-2, with D perhaps matching TRBD1 (6 bases). CDR3 size: 14 residues. The germline V gene has CDR1 SEHNR and CDR2 FQNEAQ (reference sequence). Trimming stripped 4 bases from V and 7 bases from J, with 16 bases between.

This clone was found once. The chain is built from TRBV4-1 and TRBJ2-2; weak D call: TRBD1 (5 bases). Germline V gives CDR1 MGHRA, CDR2 YSYEKL. The CDR3 runs 17 residues. The V gene lost 1 base and the J gene lost 5 bases, with 17 bases spanning the gap. CDR3 residues: CASSQGVSGIRTGELFF. The CDR3 nucleotides read TGCGCCAGCAGCCAAGGGGTATCAGGGATAAGGACCGGGGAGCTGTTTTTT.

The rearrangement joins TRBV28 to TRBJ2-7, with a possible D match to TRBD2 (5 bases). Trimming left V 3 bases short and J 7 bases short, with 13 bases between. The germline V gene encodes CDR1 MDHEN and CDR2 SYDVKM. The CDR3 runs 13 residues. The CDR3 sequence: CASSFQTPGEQYV. The DNA for the CDR3 is TGTGCCAGCAGTTTCCAGACTCCGGGGGAGCAGTACGTC.

J is TRBJ2-5 and V is TRBV7-9, with TRBD2 matching 8 bases. V lost 10 bases to trimming and J lost 5 bases; unmatched junction nucleotides: 24. CDR1 is SEHNR and CDR2 is FQNEAQ in the germline V gene (reference sequence). The CDR3 has 18 residues. CDR3 nucleotides: TGTGCCACCCGAGGGCATTTCCTAGGCGGGGGGTCTGGGGAGACCCAGTACTTC. Translation: CATRGHFLGGGSGETQYF. Complete variable domain (other parts from reference TRBV7-9 and TRBJ2-5): DTGVSQNPRHKITKRGQNVTFRCDPISEHNRLYWYRQTLGQGPEFLTYFQNEAQLEKSRLLSDRFSAERPKGSFSTLEIQRTEQGDSAMYLCATRGHFLGGGSGETQYFGPGTRLLVL.

The rearrangement uses TRBV21-1 and TRBJ1-4. TRBV21-1 is a documented pseudogene. CDR3 size: 16 residues. CDR3 in DNA: TGTGCCAGCAGCAATCCCCTCGGGGGGAGTCCTGAAAAACTGTTTTTT. It translates to CASSNPLGGSPEKLFF.

This chain uses TRBV21-1 with TRBJ1-6; the table's D call, TRBD1, was not checked against the DNA. TRBV21-1 is tagged as a pseudogene. CDR3 length: 16 amino acids. Here the CDR3 DNA reads TGTGCCAGCCCAAAGGGGGCGGGACACCTCAATTCACCCCTCCACTTT. Encoded protein: CASPKGAGHLNSPLHF.

The J gene is TRBJ1-1, the V gene TRBV24-1; D is uncertain. V lost 5 bases, J lost 1 base, and 4 bases lay in between. The CDR3 is made up of 12 amino acids. The germline gives CDR1 KGHDR, CDR2 SFDVKD. CDR3 coding DNA: TGTGCCACCAGTGCCGGGAACACTGAAGCTTTCTTT. It codes for CATSAGNTEAFF.

As concerns this clone: Other DNA variants within this sample encode the same CDR3. This chain uses TRBV27 with TRBJ1-1, with 7 bases identical to TRBD1. V gave up 5 bases and J gave up 0 bases; unmatched junction bases: 3. The germline V gene has CDR1 MNHEY and CDR2 SMNVEV (reference sequence). This CDR3 comprises 14 residues. The CDR3, as DNA: TGTGCCAGCAGTCGGACAGGCCTGAACACTGAAGCTTTCTTT. The encoded protein is CASSRTGLNTEAFF.

The V call is TRBV4-3, the J call TRBJ2-3; 16 bases are shared with TRBD2. The CDR3 is 19 residues long. CDR1 is LGHNA, CDR2 YSLEER, per germline. J lost 2 bases, V lost 2 bases, and 7 bases had no gene match. CDR3 residues: CASSQHSGTSGGDTDTQYF. The CDR3 DNA reads as TGCGCCAGCAGCCAACATTCCGGGACTAGCGGGGGGGACACAGATACGCAGTATTTT.

This clone showed up just once. The gene calls are TRBV3-1 (or the pseudogene TRBV3-2) and TRBJ2-3; tentative D call: TRBD1 (5 bases). This CDR3 contains 17 residues. Germline lookup yields CDR1 LGHDT and CDR2 YNNKEL (reference sequence). The ends were cut back, 2 bases at V and 0 bases at J, with 15 bases in the middle. The CDR3 protein is CASSQTPGQTSTDTQYF. CDR3 DNA sequence: TGTGCCAGCAGCCAAACTCCAGGGCAAACTAGCACAGATACGCAGTATTTT.

This clone was detected once. The chain is built from TRBV19 and TRBJ1-6; D unclear. The V end lost 1 base, the J end lost 9 bases, and 4 bases lay between the germline ends. Germline CDR1 and CDR2: LNHDA and SQIVND (reference sequence). CDR3 length: 12 amino acids. The CDR3 DNA sequence: TGTGCCAGTAGTATAGGGAGTTCACCCCTCCACTTT. Amino acid sequence: CASSIGSSPLHF.

In this sample, this clone turned up once. The rearrangement links TRBV6-1 to TRBJ1-3; maybe TRBD1 (5 bases). This CDR3 region has 15 residues. The V and J ends lost 2 bases and 1 base respectively, with 9 bases between them. Germline lookup yields CDR1 MNHNS and CDR2 SASEGT. In DNA form, the CDR3 reads TGTGCCAGCAGTGAACCAGGGACTTCTGGAAACACCATATATTTT. Amino acids: CASSEPGTSGNTIYF.